Presented here are 13 T cell receptor beta chains from one specimen sequenced in a study of blood T cells in healthy people across ages. A second PCR, run for roughly 7 to 11 cycles, used a sample-barcoded 5' primer plus a J-beta primer mix. TCRdb re-called the 5' RACE reads through MiXCR, storing one row per CDR3 protein. This sample has some 760,000 distinct CDR3 sequences, with roughly 25% found just once. The same specimen was also included in a second study, on T cells of mothers and their children.

The sequenced material came from blood. The receptors originated from a boy aged 5 to 17 in good health.

V usage is TRBV7-3 and J usage is TRBJ2-1; D ambiguous. CDR3 length: 13 residues. The germline V gene has CDR1 SGHTA and CDR2 FQGTGA. V was shortened by 5 bases and J by 5 bases, with 10 bases between the two germline ends. The CDR3, as DNA: TGTGCCAGCAGCCCCCCCTCAGACAATGAGCAGTTCTTC. Translated, it gives CASSPPSDNEQFF.

This clonotype was found a few times. The V and J genes are TRBV29-1 and TRBJ2-7, with TRBD1 as a possible D gene (5 bases). Looked up from germline, CDR1 is SQVTM and CDR2 is ANQGSEA. V was shortened by 8 bases and J by 0 bases, with 20 bases between the two germline ends. The CDR3 sequence is 15 residues long. In DNA, the CDR3 is TGCAGCACCCTCGAATGGGGCAGGCTCTCCTACGAGCAGTACTTC. Translation: CSTLEWGRLSYEQYF.

This chain joins TRBV2 and TRBJ1-3; no clear D gene. Germline-derived CDR1 and CDR2 are SNHLY and FYNNEI. This CDR3 region has 14 residues. V was shortened by 8 bases and J by 0 bases, with 11 bases between the two germline ends. The CDR3 sequence is CASGRLPSGNTIYF. CDR3 nucleotide sequence: TGTGCCAGCGGCCGGCTCCCCTCTGGAAACACCATATATTTT.

V is TRBV24-1 and J is TRBJ2-7, with D perhaps matching TRBD2 (5 bases). The germline gives CDR1 KGHDR, CDR2 SFDVKD. V dropped 5 bases and J dropped 5 bases, with 15 bases sitting between them. The CDR3 has 14 residues. The CDR3 sequence: CATSASGGRDEQYF. CDR3 bases: TGTGCCACCAGTGCCTCCGGCGGGCGAGACGAGCAGTACTTC.

This clonotype was seen more than once but under ten times. The V gene is TRBV5-4, the J gene TRBJ1-4; weak D call: TRBD1 (6 bases). Germline CDR1 and CDR2: SGHNT and YYREEE (reference sequence). The germline V and J ends were trimmed by 4 bases and 3 bases, with 16 bases remaining between them. The CDR3 is 16 residues long. CDR3 amino acids: CASSRGPVTANEKLFF. The CDR3 coding sequence is TGTGCCAGCAGCCGGGGGCCGGTTACGGCTAATGAAAAACTGTTTTTT.

This clonotype has just a few counts. The gene calls are TRBV5-1 and TRBJ2-5; 7 positions match TRBD1. Germline values: CDR1 SGHRS, CDR2 YFSETQ. The CDR3 is 17 residues long. J was trimmed by 0 bases and V by 3 bases; bases with no gene match: 11. CDR3 in amino acids: CASSWGMGQSHQETQYF. CDR3 nucleotide sequence: TGCGCCAGCAGCTGGGGAATGGGACAGTCCCACCAAGAGACCCAGTACTTC.

The chain couples TRBV6-5 to TRBJ1-1, with a possible D match to TRBD1 (6 bases). Germline V gene lookup returns CDR1 MNHEY and CDR2 SVGAGI. The V end was cut by 11 bases, the J end by 4 bases, with 14 bases between. This CDR3 spans 12 amino acids. Here the CDR3 reads CASWGGRTEAFF. DNA for the CDR3: TGTGCCTCATGGGGGGGGCGCACTGAAGCTTTCTTT.

This clonotype turned up a few times. This chain joins TRBV6-7 and TRBJ2-1; 12 bases line up with TRBD2. TRBV6-7 is an ORF; its function is uncertain. With V trimmed by 2 bases and J by 5 bases, 4 bases remained unmatched. This CDR3 region has 16 residues. The CDR3 region has the DNA TGTGCCAGCAGTTACAGCCGACTAGCGGGAGACAATGAGCAGTTCTTC. Its protein is CASSYSRLAGDNEQFF.

The J gene is TRBJ2-7, the V gene TRBV20-1, with TRBD2 matching 7 bases. This CDR3 is built from 17 residues. The germline gives CDR1 DFQATT, CDR2 SNEGSKA (reference sequence). J was trimmed by 0 bases and V by 1 base; bases with no gene match: 12. CDR3 amino acids: CSARGAGRGGFSYEQYF. CDR3 DNA: TGCAGTGCTAGAGGCGCGGGGCGGGGAGGGTTCTCCTACGAGCAGTACTTC.

The rearrangement links TRBV29-1 to TRBJ2-1; D perhaps matches TRBD1 (5 bases). Per germline, CDR1 SQVTM and CDR2 ANQGSEA. Between the trimmed V and J ends, which lost 2 bases and 1 base, there was a span of 9 bases. This CDR3 spans 14 amino acids. CDR3 in DNA: TGCAGCGTTGAACAGGGATTATCCTACAATGAGCAGTTCTTC. Its translation: CSVEQGLSYNEQFF.

This clonotype has a handful of counts. CDR3 bases: TGCGCCAGCAGCTCCATCTCCGGGACCCTAGCCCAAGAGACCCAGTACTTC. Translated: CASSSISGTLAQETQYF. J is TRBJ2-5 and V is TRBV5-1; D is tentatively TRBD1 or TRBD2 (5 bases each). The germline gives CDR1 SGHRS, CDR2 YFSETQ. The CDR3 consists of 17 residues. Trimming pared 3 bases from V and 1 base from J, leaving 19 bases between.

This clonotype was seen a handful of times. V usage is TRBV28 and J usage is TRBJ1-3, with a tentative D call TRBD1 (5 bases). The V and J ends lost 5 bases and 0 bases respectively, with 11 bases between them. CDR1 and CDR2 from the germline V gene are MDHEN and SYDVKM. This CDR3 is 15 amino acids long. The CDR3 loop reads CASSVDNYSGNTIYF. For the CDR3, the DNA is TGTGCCAGCAGTGTGGACAACTACTCTGGAAACACCATATATTTT.

This chain uses TRBV7-2 with TRBJ2-2; 11 bases fit TRBD2. Germline assignment: CDR1 SGHTA and CDR2 FQGNSA. The V gene end was trimmed by 4 bases and the J gene end by 2 bases; junction bases not matched to a gene: 3. There are 16 residues in the CDR3. CDR3 sequence (DNA): TGTGCCAGCAGCTCTAGCGGGAGGTCCAACACCGGGGAGCTGTTTTTT. Translating gives CASSSSGRSNTGELFF. Combining the CDR3 with reference TRBV7-2 and TRBJ2-2 gives the whole variable domain GAGVSQSPSNKVTEKGKDVELRCDPISGHTALYWYRQSLGQGLEFLIYFQGNSAPDKSGLPSDRFSAERTGGSVSTLTIQRTQQEDSAVYLCASSSSGRSNTGELFFGEGSRLTVL.